This entry features one TCR beta chain sequence. Antigen unknown. This sample was included in a study of blood T cells in healthy people across ages. Findings and limits, study-wide: PBMC samples, being unsorted, prevented any conclusive comparison of naive and antigen-experienced cells.

A second PCR of about 7 to 11 cycles used a sample-barcoded 5' primer and a J-beta primer mix. TCRdb used MiXCR to reprocess the 5' RACE reads, holding one entry per CDR3 protein. The data contain 750,000 or so distinct CDR3 sequences, about 25% of them singletons. Trimming removed 0 bases from V and 6 bases from J, with 15 bases in between. The CDR3 length is 15 residues. Per germline, CDR1 SGDLS and CDR2 YYNGEE. Separately, the same data were catalogued under a study of T cells of mothers and their children.

This TCR derives from a boy between 5 and 17 years old in good health. The sequenced sample consisted of blood. V is TRBV9 and J is TRBJ1-2; the D is unclear. CDR3: CASSVGGSAGHGYTF. Here the CDR3 DNA reads TGTGCCAGCAGCGTAGGCGGGTCGGCAGGTCATGGCTACACCTTC.